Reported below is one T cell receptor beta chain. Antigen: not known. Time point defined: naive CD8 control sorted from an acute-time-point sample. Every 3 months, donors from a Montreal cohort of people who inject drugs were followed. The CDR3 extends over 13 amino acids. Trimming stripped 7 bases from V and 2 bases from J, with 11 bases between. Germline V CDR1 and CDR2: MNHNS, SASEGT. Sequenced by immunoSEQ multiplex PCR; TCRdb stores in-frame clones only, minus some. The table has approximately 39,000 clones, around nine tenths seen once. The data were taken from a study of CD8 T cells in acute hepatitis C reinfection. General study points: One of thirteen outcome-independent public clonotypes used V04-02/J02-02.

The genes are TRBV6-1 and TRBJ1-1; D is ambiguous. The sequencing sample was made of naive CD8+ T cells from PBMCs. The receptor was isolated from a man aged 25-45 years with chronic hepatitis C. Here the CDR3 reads CASIGWANTEAFF. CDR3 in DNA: TGTGCCAGCATCGGGTGGGCCAACACTGAAGCTTTCTTT.